Following are 32 T cell receptor beta chains from one sample sequenced in a study of T-cell memory formation after mild COVID-19. TCRdb ran MiXCR on the 5' RACE reads and lists one entry per CDR3 protein. The sample has tens of thousands of distinct CDR3 sequences; about 16% are singletons. Material: PBMCs or a T cell subset sorted from them (not recorded which). The receptor source for this set is an adult who had mild COVID-19 (a few samples of this study predate the infection). Cell type and time point are not known.

This clonotype was counted a few times. The chain combines TRBV3-1 with TRBJ1-2, with D possibly being TRBD1 (5 bases). The CDR3 consists of 13 residues. From germline, CDR1 is LGHDT and CDR2 YNNKEL (reference sequence). Trimming took off 1 base at V and 7 bases at J, with 10 bases between the two ends. In DNA, the CDR3 is TGTGCCAGCAGCCAAGGTCGGGGCCGTGGCTACACCTTC. Encoded protein: CASSQGRGRGYTF.

There are many counts of this clonotype. The chain is built from TRBV9 and TRBJ1-1; D perhaps matches TRBD1 (6 bases). V was clipped by 6 bases and J by 2 bases, with 14 bases between them. CDR3 length equals 14 residues. Looked up from germline, CDR1 is SGDLS and CDR2 is YYNGEE. CDR3 region: CASTTGGGNTEAFF. The CDR3 DNA follows: TGTGCCAGCACCACGGGGGGGGGCAACACTGAAGCTTTCTTT.

This clonotype was detected ten times or more. The chain combines TRBV6-5 with TRBJ2-4, with 7 positions matching TRBD2. Trimming removed 9 bases from V and 0 bases from J; junction bases left unmatched: 5. The CDR3 covers 14 residues. Germline assignment: CDR1 MNHEY and CDR2 SVGAGI. The DNA for the CDR3 is TGTGCCAGTGGCGGGGGACTAGCCAAAAACATTCAGTACTTC. Its protein product is CASGGGLAKNIQYF.

This clonotype occurred many times. This rearrangement joins TRBV18 to TRBJ2-3, with TRBD2 matching 8 bases. The CDR3 totals 16 residues. The junction had 6 bases not matched to a gene; V was cut back by 3 bases and J by 1 base. Germline lookup yields CDR1 KGHSH and CDR2 LQKENI. The CDR3 is CASSPGLGVGTDTQYF. CDR3 sequence (DNA): TGTGCCAGCTCACCGGGACTAGGTGTGGGCACAGATACGCAGTATTTT.

V gene TRBV19 combines with J gene TRBJ2-1; 9 bases are shared with TRBD1. The germline CDR1 and CDR2 sequences are LNHDA and SQIVND (reference sequence). The J segment lost 7 bases and the V segment lost 5 bases, leaving 9 bases of the junction unmatched. The CDR3 is made up of 15 amino acids. The DNA of the CDR3 is TGTGCCAGTAGTCCCCGGGACAGGGCAGGAAATGAGCAGTTCTTC. This translates into CASSPRDRAGNEQFF.

This clonotype was recorded at least ten times. V is TRBV7-8 and J is TRBJ2-3; 10 positions agree with TRBD2. There are 17 residues in the CDR3. V was pared by 4 bases and J by 3 bases, with 10 bases of the junction left unmatched. Germline CDR1 is SGHVS and CDR2 is FQNEAQ. The CDR3 spells CASSSSSGSVGTDTQYF. The CDR3 bases are TGTGCCAGCAGCTCGTCTAGCGGGAGTGTTGGGACAGATACGCAGTATTTT.

There are a few counts of this clonotype. The chain joins TRBV6-2 or TRBV6-3 to TRBJ1-5; D is ambiguous. In germline, CDR1 is MNHEY, CDR2 SVGEGT. V gave up 6 bases and J gave up 4 bases, with 16 bases separating them. The CDR3 sequence is 15 residues long. CDR3: CASRTADVGNQPQHF. The CDR3 DNA reads TGTGCCAGCAGAACGGCGGACGTGGGAAATCAGCCCCAGCATTTT.

This clonotype was found many times. V and J are TRBV20-1 and TRBJ1-1; D is perhaps TRBD1 (5 bases). V shed 6 bases and J shed 4 bases, with 9 bases lying between them. Germline CDR1 reads DFQATT; CDR2 reads SNEGSKA (reference sequence). The CDR3 has 11 amino acids. CDR3 region: CSAYGGTEAFF. The DNA of the CDR3 is TGCAGTGCCTACGGGGGCACTGAAGCTTTCTTT.

This clonotype was observed at least ten times. The chain joins TRBV6-2 or TRBV6-3 to TRBJ2-7, with 11 positions matching TRBD2. V was pared by 6 bases and J by 4 bases, with 2 bases of the junction left unmatched. The CDR3 sequence is 13 residues long. CDR1 is MNHEY and CDR2 is SVGEGT in the germline V gene. For the CDR3, the DNA is TGTGCCAGCAGCCGACTAGCGGGATACGAGCAGTACTTC. It encodes CASSRLAGYEQYF.

This clonotype showed up many times. The rearrangement uses TRBV28 and TRBJ2-4; D ambiguous. The ends were cut back, 8 bases at V and 0 bases at J, with 5 bases in the middle. The CDR3 contains 12 residues. Germline values: CDR1 MDHEN, CDR2 SYDVKM. CDR3 amino acids: CASGLAKNIQYF. DNA of the CDR3: TGTGCCAGCGGCTTAGCCAAAAACATTCAGTACTTC.

This chain links TRBV7-2 with TRBJ2-1; 8 bases fit TRBD2. The CDR3 sequence is 14 residues long. V lost 0 bases and J lost 9; bases outside the gene matches: 4. CDR1 and CDR2 from the germline V gene are SGHTA and FQGNSA. The CDR3 sequence: CASSLANLAGEQFF. The CDR3 bases are TGTGCCAGCAGCTTAGCGAATCTAGCGGGTGAGCAGTTCTTC.

Many counts were recorded for this clonotype. V is TRBV4-2 and J is TRBJ2-7; D is unclear. V was trimmed by 0 bases and J by 9 bases, leaving 12 bases between them. From germline, CDR1 is LGHNA and CDR2 YNFKEQ. The CDR3 extends over 13 amino acids. CDR3 region: CASSQELVSTQYF. The CDR3 bases are TGTGCCAGCAGCCAAGAACTGGTATCAACGCAGTACTTC.

This clonotype has ten or more counts. The chain recombines TRBV5-1 with TRBJ2-2, with D unclear. The CDR3 runs 13 residues. Trimming took 0 bases from V and 4 from J, leaving 4 bases between them. CDR1 is SGHRS, CDR2 YFSETQ, per germline. This CDR3 is CASSLGATGELFF. The DNA of the CDR3 is TGCGCCAGCAGCTTGGGGGCCACCGGGGAGCTGTTTTTT.

This clonotype occurred once. The chain combines TRBV7-8 with TRBJ2-7; 8 nucleotides line up with TRBD2. The CDR3 runs 15 residues. V shed 5 bases, J shed 3 bases, and the junction held 9 bases outside the gene matches. The germline V gene encodes CDR1 SGHVS and CDR2 FQNEAQ. DNA of the CDR3: TGTGCCAGCAGCCCTTATGCGGGAGGTGGCTACGAGCAGTACTTC. It yields the protein CASSPYAGGGYEQYF.

This clonotype was observed many times. This chain connects TRBV24-1 to TRBJ2-1; D is uncertain. V shed 6 bases and J shed 3 bases, with 2 bases lying between them. Germline V lookup: CDR1 KGHDR, CDR2 SFDVKD. The CDR3 has 11 amino acids. In DNA, the CDR3 is TGTGCCACCAGTTTCTACAATGAGCAGTTCTTC. This codes for CATSFYNEQFF.

This clonotype appeared many times. The rearrangement uses TRBV29-1 and TRBJ1-1; D unclear. The germline V gene has CDR1 SQVTM and CDR2 ANQGSEA. The CDR3 spans 13 residues. Trimming cost V 4 bases and J 0 bases, with 9 bases left between them. CDR3 in amino acids: CSVVSRMNTEAFF. The CDR3 nucleotides read TGCAGCGTTGTCAGCCGCATGAACACTGAAGCTTTCTTT. Variable domain in full (rest from reference TRBV29-1 and TRBJ1-1): SAVISQKPSRDICQRGTSLTIQCQVDSQVTMMFWYRQQPGQSLTLIATANQGSEATYESGFVIDKFPISRPNLTFSTLTVSNMSPEDSSIYLCSVVSRMNTEAFFGQGTRLTVV.

This clonotype was found many times. The chain is built from TRBV5-1 and TRBJ2-1; D might be TRBD1 (5 bases). V was pared by 0 bases and J by 3 bases, with 13 bases between. The germline V gene encodes CDR1 SGHRS and CDR2 YFSETQ. This CDR3 is built from 16 residues. CDR3 bases: TGCGCCAGCAGCTTGGCTACCTCAGGGATCTACAATGAGCAGTTCTTC. Its translation is CASSLATSGIYNEQFF.

This clonotype was seen many times. The V gene is TRBV6-1, the J gene TRBJ1-1; TRBD1 aligns across 9 bases. With 4 bases clipped from V and 6 bases from J, the junction kept 9 bases outside the gene matches. This CDR3 has 15 residues. CDR1 and CDR2 from the germline V gene are MNHNS and SASEGT. CDR3 region: CASSAHRGRGPEAFF. CDR3 sequence (DNA): TGTGCCAGCAGTGCTCACAGGGGGCGGGGGCCTGAAGCTTTCTTT.

The chain joins TRBV29-1 to TRBJ2-5, with D perhaps TRBD1 or TRBD2 (7 bases each). The length of the CDR3 is 15 residues. With 0 bases removed from V and 7 bases from J, the gap between germline ends came to 18 bases. CDR1 is SQVTM, CDR2 ANQGSEA, per germline. CDR3 in amino acids: CSVEDRGRGGRTQYF. Here the CDR3 DNA reads TGCAGCGTTGAAGATCGGGGCAGGGGGGGGCGGACCCAGTACTTC.

This clonotype has ten or more counts. The chain employs TRBV7-2 and TRBJ2-2; possible D gene TRBD1, 5 bases. The CDR3 runs 15 residues. V lost 5 bases to trimming and J lost 0 bases, with 10 bases between them. Germline lookup yields CDR1 SGHTA and CDR2 FQGNSA. For the CDR3, the DNA is TGTGCCAGCAGCCCCAGGGTTCCGAACACCGGGGAGCTGTTTTTT. Its protein is CASSPRVPNTGELFF.

This clonotype was counted ten times or more. At one end, the junction sequence differs from germline, possibly due to a read error. V is TRBV7-7 and J is TRBJ2-1; 12 bases agree with TRBD1. CDR1 is SSHAT, CDR2 FNYEAQ, per germline (reference sequence). The CDR3 has 15 residues. The DNA of the CDR3 is TGTGCTAGCAGCCCCCGGGACAGGGGGCTCAATGAGCAGTTCTTC. It encodes CASSPRDRGLNEQFF.

Note on this clonotype: A junction boundary mismatches the germline segment, possibly from a read error. V is TRBV29-1 and J is TRBJ2-7; 9 bases line up with TRBD1. The CDR3 is 13 amino acids. Looked up from germline, CDR1 is SQVTM and CDR2 is ANQGSEA. The CDR3 here is CSVAGTGRYDQYF. CDR3 nucleotides: TGCAGCGTGGCCGGGACAGGGCGCTACGACCAGTACTTC.

This clonotype showed up many times. In nucleotides, the CDR3 is TGCGCCAGCAGCTTGGCGTCAGGAGGGAACACTGAAGCTTTCTTT. Its protein is CASSLASGGNTEAFF. The chain joins TRBV5-1 to TRBJ1-1; D not resolved. V shed 0 bases and J shed 1 base, with 10 bases lying between them. Germline-derived CDR1 and CDR2 are SGHRS and YFSETQ. This CDR3 spans 15 amino acids. The variable domain in full, completed from reference TRBV5-1 and TRBJ1-1, reads KAGVTQTPRYLIKTRGQQVTLSCSPISGHRSVSWYQQTPGQGLQFLFEYFSETQRNKGNFPGRFSGRQFSNSRSEMNVSTLELGDSALYLCASSLASGGNTEAFFGQGTRLTVV.

The chain is built from TRBV6-5 and TRBJ2-3; D might be TRBD2 (5 bases). In germline, CDR1 is MNHEY, CDR2 SVGAGI. Between the trimmed V and J ends, which lost 0 bases and 4 bases, there was a span of 8 bases. The length of the CDR3 is 14 residues. CDR3 nucleotides: TGTGCCAGCAGTTACTCGGGGAGTTCAGATACGCAGTATTTT. This sequence encodes CASSYSGSSDTQYF.

This clonotype was observed at least ten times. The J gene is TRBJ2-5, the V gene TRBV9; TRBD2 might be the D (6 bases). Germline V gives CDR1 SGDLS, CDR2 YYNGEE. The CDR3 spans 15 residues. Trimming pared 0 bases from V and 1 base from J, leaving 10 bases between. This chain's CDR3 is CASSVAEGSQETQYF. The CDR3 DNA follows: TGTGCCAGCAGCGTAGCGGAGGGATCCCAAGAGACCCAGTACTTC.

This clonotype was detected ten times or more. This rearrangement joins TRBV12-3 or TRBV12-4 to TRBJ2-2; 11 positions agree with TRBD2. After removal of 2 bases from V and 1 base from J, the junction contained 0 bases not matched to a gene. The CDR3 has 16 residues. CDR3 DNA: TGTGCCAGCAGTTTAACTAGCGGGAGGAACACCGGGGAGCTGTTTTTT. Residues: CASSLTSGRNTGELFF.

The genes are TRBV29-1 and TRBJ2-5; TRBD1 is a possible D gene (6 bases). V was trimmed by 2 bases and J by 5 bases, leaving 18 bases between them. This CDR3 contains 15 residues. Germline CDR1 and CDR2: SQVTM and ANQGSEA. The DNA of the CDR3 is TGCAGCGTTGAAATTATAGGAGTAAGGGGGGAGACCCAGTACTTC. Its translation: CSVEIIGVRGETQYF.

This clonotype was found many times. The chain carries TRBV5-6 and TRBJ1-4; 9 nucleotides line up with TRBD1. Germline CDR1 SGHDT, CDR2 YYEEEE. This CDR3 is 12 amino acids long. V dropped 1 base and J dropped 14; count of bases not matched to a gene: 3. The CDR3 DNA reads as TGTGCCAGCAGCTTGAGCGACAGGGGGCTGTTTTTT. Translation gives CASSLSDRGLFF.

The rearrangement joins TRBV12-3 or TRBV12-4 to TRBJ1-2, with D unclear. CDR3 length equals 13 residues. V was pared by 6 bases and J by 5 bases, with 13 bases between. Here the CDR3 reads CASSVSGDYGYTF. CDR3 coding DNA: TGTGCCAGCAGCGTATCAGGTGATTATGGCTACACCTTC.

This clonotype was counted at least ten times. The gene calls are TRBV5-1 and TRBJ2-5; D might be TRBD1 or TRBD2, each matching 5 bases. The V end was cut by 3 bases, the J end by 0 bases, with 15 bases between. The germline V gene has CDR1 SGHRS and CDR2 YFSETQ. The CDR3 is 16 amino acids. The CDR3 nucleotides read TGCGCCAGCAGCTGGGGACGAGGCCTGTACCAAGAGACCCAGTACTTC. Translation: CASSWGRGLYQETQYF.

This clonotype was observed many times. J is TRBJ1-1 and V is TRBV7-9; D not resolved. Trimming cost V 3 bases and J 1 base, with 6 bases left between them. From germline, CDR1 is SEHNR and CDR2 FQNEAQ (reference sequence). CDR3 length equals 13 residues. The CDR3 DNA reads TGTGCCAGCAGCTTGGAGGGGAACACTGAAGCTTTCTTT. This translates into CASSLEGNTEAFF.

This clonotype was picked up many times. The chain combines TRBV2 with TRBJ2-7; weak D call: TRBD1 (6 bases). Germline loops: CDR1 SNHLY, CDR2 FYNNEI. This CDR3 is 14 amino acids long. The V end lost 7 bases, the J end lost 0 bases, and 13 bases lay between the germline ends. The CDR3 coding sequence is TGTGCCAGCAAGCAAGCCAGGGGCTCCTACGAGCAGTACTTC. It yields the protein CASKQARGSYEQYF.